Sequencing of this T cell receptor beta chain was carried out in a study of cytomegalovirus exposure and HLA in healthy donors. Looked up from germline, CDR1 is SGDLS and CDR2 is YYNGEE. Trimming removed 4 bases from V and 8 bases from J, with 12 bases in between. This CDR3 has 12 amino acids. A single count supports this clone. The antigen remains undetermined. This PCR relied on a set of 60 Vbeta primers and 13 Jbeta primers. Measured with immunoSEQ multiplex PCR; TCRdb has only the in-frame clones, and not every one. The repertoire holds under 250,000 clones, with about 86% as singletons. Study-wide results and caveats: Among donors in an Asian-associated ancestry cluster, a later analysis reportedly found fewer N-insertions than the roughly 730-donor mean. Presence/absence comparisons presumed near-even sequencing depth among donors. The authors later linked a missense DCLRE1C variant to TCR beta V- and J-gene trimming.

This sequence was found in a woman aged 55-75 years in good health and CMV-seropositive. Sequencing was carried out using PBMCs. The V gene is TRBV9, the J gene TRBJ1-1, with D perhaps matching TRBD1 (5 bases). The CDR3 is CASSLAAGEAFF. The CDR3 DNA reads TGTGCCAGCAGCCTCGCGGCAGGGGAAGCTTTCTTT.